This T cell receptor (beta chain) was sequenced in a study of T cells in Graves' hyperthyroidism and ophthalmopathy. Turning to the study itself: Peripheral blood draws took place at initial diagnosis, ahead of any treatment.

Amplification targeted TCR beta CDR3 regions from RNA transcripts. TCR CDR3 regions were first amplified by RT-PCR with HTBI primers. TCRdb ran MiXCR on the multiplex PCR reads and lists one entry per CDR3 protein. Of a few hundred thousand distinct CDR3 sequences in the sample, about 15% were seen once. On this clonotype: Its target is not known.

Regarding the study as a whole: Most clonotypes that expanded in the thyroid above 0.001 also showed up in blood.

Those patients with uncontrolled infection, other autoimmune disease, pregnancy or lactation were excluded. Fresh peripheral blood, more than 8 ml of it, supplied the PBMCs. This CDR3 has 15 amino acids. V shed 4 bases and J shed 4 bases, with 14 bases lying between them. Sequenced: blood. The receptor comes from a woman between 25 and 40 years old with Graves' hyperthyroidism. The chain recombines TRBV12-3 or TRBV12-4 with TRBJ1-3; perhaps TRBD1 as D (6 bases). The CDR3 DNA is TGTGCCAGCAGTTCCTCTGTGACAGGAGGAAACACCATATATTTT. It translates to CASSSSVTGGNTIYF.